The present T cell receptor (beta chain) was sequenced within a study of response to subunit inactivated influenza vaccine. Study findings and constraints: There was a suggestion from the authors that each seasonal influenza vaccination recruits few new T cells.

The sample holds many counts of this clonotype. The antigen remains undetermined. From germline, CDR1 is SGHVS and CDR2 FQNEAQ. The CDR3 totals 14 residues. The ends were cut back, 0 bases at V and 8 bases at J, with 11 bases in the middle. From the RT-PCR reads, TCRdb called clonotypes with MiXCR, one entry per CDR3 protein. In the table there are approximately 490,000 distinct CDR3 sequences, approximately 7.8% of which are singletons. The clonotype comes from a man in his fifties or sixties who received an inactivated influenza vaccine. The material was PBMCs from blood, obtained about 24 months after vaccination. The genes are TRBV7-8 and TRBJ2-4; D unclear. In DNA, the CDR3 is TGTGCCAGCAGCTTAGCAGGATTAGTAGACATTCAGTACTTC. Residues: CASSLAGLVDIQYF. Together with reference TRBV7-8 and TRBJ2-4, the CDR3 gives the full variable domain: GAGVSQSPRYKVAKRGQDVALRCDPISGHVSLFWYQQALGQGPEFLTYFQNEAQLDKSGLPSDRFFAERPEGSVSTLKIQRTQQEDSAVYLCASSLAGLVDIQYFGAGTRLSVL.